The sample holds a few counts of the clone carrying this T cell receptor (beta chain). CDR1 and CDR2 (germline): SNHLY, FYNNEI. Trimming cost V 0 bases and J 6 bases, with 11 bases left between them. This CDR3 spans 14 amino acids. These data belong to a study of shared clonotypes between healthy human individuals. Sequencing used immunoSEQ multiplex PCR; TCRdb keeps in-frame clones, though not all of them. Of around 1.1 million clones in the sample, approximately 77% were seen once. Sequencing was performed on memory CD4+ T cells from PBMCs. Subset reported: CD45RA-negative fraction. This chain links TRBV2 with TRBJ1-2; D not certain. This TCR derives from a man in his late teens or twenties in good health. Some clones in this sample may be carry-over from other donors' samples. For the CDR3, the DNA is TGTGCCAGCAGTGAAGCGCGGTCTTCCCATGGCTACACCTTC. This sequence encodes CASSEARSSHGYTF.